The clone carrying this T cell receptor beta chain has a handful of counts. Antigen: not known. The read ends 3 residues early relative to the CDR3; the germline J gene fills the gap. The data were produced by immunoSEQ multiplex PCR, yet TCRdb's version contains in-frame clones alone and is incomplete. Recorded here are 50,000 to 60,000 clones, none singletons. This CDR3 has 15 amino acids. Germline V gene lookup returns CDR1 SGHTA and CDR2 FQGNSA. The source of the sample is a study of T cell clonality in common variable immunodeficiency. Findings and caveats of the study: Compared with healthy controls, CVID subjects showed increased TCRbeta clonality, mostly in about a third.

The chain has TRBV7-2 and TRBJ1-2; maybe TRBD1 (5 bases). The sequence derives from a person aged 18 to 75 in good health. Sequencing used peripheral blood mononuclear cells. The CDR3 DNA, read in part, is TGTGCCAGCAGCACGAGCGGGAGGGGATCCTACGAC. Translated, it gives CASSTSGRGSYD. The entire CDR3 reads CASSTSGRGSYDYTF. The full variable domain, its missing parts supplied by reference TRBV7-2 and TRBJ1-2, is GAGVSQSPSNKVTEKGKDVELRCDPISGHTALYWYRQSLGQGLEFLIYFQGNSAPDKSGLPSDRFSAERTGGSVSTLTIQRTQQEDSAVYLCASSTSGRGSYDYTFGSGTRLTVV.